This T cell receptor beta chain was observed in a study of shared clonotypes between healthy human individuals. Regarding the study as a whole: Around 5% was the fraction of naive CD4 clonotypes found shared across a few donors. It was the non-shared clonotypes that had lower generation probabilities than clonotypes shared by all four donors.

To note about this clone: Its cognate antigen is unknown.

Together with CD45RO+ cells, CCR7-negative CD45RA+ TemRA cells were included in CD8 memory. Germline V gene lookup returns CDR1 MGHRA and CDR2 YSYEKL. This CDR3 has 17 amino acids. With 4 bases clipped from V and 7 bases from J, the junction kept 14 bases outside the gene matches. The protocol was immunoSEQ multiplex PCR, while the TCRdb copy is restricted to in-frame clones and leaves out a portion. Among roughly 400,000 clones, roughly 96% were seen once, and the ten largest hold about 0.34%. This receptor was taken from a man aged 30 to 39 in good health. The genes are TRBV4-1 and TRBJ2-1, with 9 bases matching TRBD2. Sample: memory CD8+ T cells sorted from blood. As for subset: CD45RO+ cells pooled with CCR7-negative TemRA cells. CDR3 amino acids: CASSLLKAGLARNEQFF. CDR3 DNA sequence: TGCGCCAGCAGCCTTCTCAAGGCGGGACTAGCTAGAAATGAGCAGTTCTTC.